This passage covers 13 T cell receptor beta chains from one sample sequenced in a study of blood T cell repertoires in COVID-19. The protocol was immunoSEQ multiplex PCR, while the TCRdb copy is restricted to in-frame clones and leaves out a portion. The repertoire has around 43,000 clones, roughly 88% of them found once; the top ten carry 25% to 35%. The material sequenced was peripheral blood. The receptors stem from a woman aged 80 or over with acute or convalescent COVID-19.

The genes are TRBV19 and TRBJ2-3; 9 bases are shared with TRBD2. Germline V gene sequence: CDR1 LNHDA, CDR2 SQIVND (reference sequence). There are 13 residues in the CDR3. After removal of 9 bases from V and 1 base from J, the junction contained 2 bases not matched to a gene. This chain's CDR3 is CASRTSGTDTQYF. CDR3 sequence (DNA): TGTGCCAGCCGGACTAGCGGCACAGATACGCAGTATTTT.

This sequence joins TRBV19 and TRBJ2-5; D is unresolved. The CDR3 runs to 15 residues. In germline, CDR1 is LNHDA, CDR2 SQIVND (reference sequence). Trimming pared 3 bases from V and 0 bases from J, leaving 11 bases between. The CDR3 loop reads CASSIGAQYQETQYF. CDR3 in DNA: TGTGCCAGTAGTATTGGCGCACAGTACCAAGAGACCCAGTACTTC.

The gene calls are TRBV7-2 and TRBJ1-6, with D tentatively TRBD1 (6 bases). The germline V gene encodes CDR1 SGHTA and CDR2 FQGNSA. The CDR3 sequence is 14 residues long. Trimming stripped 1 base from V and 6 bases from J, with 7 bases between. For the CDR3, the DNA is TGTGCCAGCAGCTTAGTACAGGGTAATTCACCCCTCCACTTT. It is translated as CASSLVQGNSPLHF.

CDR3 bases: TGTGCCAGCAGTCCCCGACGGGGAAGGCTGGCAGATACGCAGTATTTT. Residues: CASSPRRGRLADTQYF. This chain uses TRBV28 with TRBJ2-3, with a possible D match to TRBD2 (5 bases). The V end was cut by 5 bases, the J end by 4 bases, with 19 bases between. This CDR3 spans 16 amino acids. Germline V gene data show CDR1 as MDHEN and CDR2 as SYDVKM.

The J gene is TRBJ2-5, the V gene TRBV11-2; 7 bases are a match to TRBD1. Germline CDR1 reads SGHAT; CDR2 reads FQNNGV. CDR3 length equals 15 residues. J gave up 4 bases and V 6 bases, and 11 bases lay outside the gene matches. The CDR3 coding sequence is TGTGCCAGCAGACGACAGGGAGAAAGGAGAGAGACCCAGTACTTC. This sequence encodes CASRRQGERRETQYF.

This chain joins TRBV5-1 and TRBJ2-5, with a possible D match to TRBD1 (6 bases). The CDR3 has 15 amino acids. CDR1 is SGHRS, CDR2 YFSETQ, per germline. Trimming took 4 bases from V and 3 from J, leaving 16 bases between them. Here the CDR3 DNA reads TGCGCCAGCAGCGGTGGACAGTACGCAGAAGAGACCCAGTACTTC. Translation: CASSGGQYAEETQYF.

V gene TRBV3-1 (or the pseudogene TRBV3-2) combines with J gene TRBJ1-3, with TRBD1 matching over 12 bases. Germline trimming cut 4 bases from V and 3 bases from J; bases unmatched to any gene: 10. The CDR3 contains 18 residues. Germline-derived CDR1 and CDR2 are LGHDT and YNNKEL (reference sequence). DNA of the CDR3: TGTGCCAGCAGCCTTGGGACAGGGGGCGCCTCGGGTGGAAACACCATATATTTT. It is translated as CASSLGTGGASGGNTIYF.

The rearrangement links TRBV6-6 to TRBJ2-2, with D maybe TRBD2 (7 bases). V lost 11 bases to trimming and J lost 5 bases, with 18 bases between them. This CDR3 is 14 amino acids long. Per germline, CDR1 MNHNY and CDR2 SVGAGI (reference sequence). The CDR3 sequence is CAATPGGATGELFF. As DNA, the CDR3 is TGTGCCGCTACTCCTGGGGGGGCGACCGGGGAGCTGTTTTTT.

V and J are TRBV5-4 and TRBJ2-3; 7 bases line up with TRBD2. Germline V gene data show CDR1 as SGHNT and CDR2 as YYREEE (reference sequence). The V and J ends lost 1 base and 6 bases, in that order; junction bases with no gene match: 5. The CDR3 is 14 amino acids. CDR3 nucleotides: TGTGCCAGCAGCTTGCCTAGCGGAGGCGATACGCAGTATTTT. As protein: CASSLPSGGDTQYF.

The chain is built from TRBV15 and TRBJ2-3; TRBD1 agrees at 7 bases. The CDR3 is made up of 15 amino acids. V lost 3 bases to trimming and J lost 2 bases; unmatched junction nucleotides: 5. Germline V gene data show CDR1 as LNHNV and CDR2 as YYDKDF (reference sequence). CDR3 nucleotide sequence: TGTGCCACCAGCAGCGGACAGGTGATCACAGATACGCAGTATTTT. It yields the protein CATSSGQVITDTQYF.

The chain joins TRBV18 to TRBJ2-5; D is possibly TRBD2 (6 bases). V was pared by 6 bases and J by 5 bases, with 16 bases between. The CDR3 sequence is 14 residues long. Germline values: CDR1 KGHSH, CDR2 LQKENI. Here the CDR3 DNA reads TGTGCCAGCTCCCGGAGGGCCCTCGGGGAGACCCAGTACTTC. Protein sequence: CASSRRALGETQYF.

The gene calls are TRBV7-9 and TRBJ2-6; 7 bases align to TRBD2. V gave up 4 bases and J gave up 0 bases; unmatched junction bases: 9. Germline V CDR1 and CDR2: SEHNR, FQNEAQ (reference sequence). The CDR3 is 18 residues long. The CDR3 sequence is CASSYEERGLSGANVLTF. The CDR3 nucleotides read TGTGCCAGCAGCTATGAGGAGCGGGGACTCTCTGGGGCCAACGTCCTGACTTTC.

The V and J genes are TRBV5-1 and TRBJ2-7; 8 nucleotides align to TRBD2. The CDR3 has 14 amino acids. Losses at the gene ends were 1 base for V and 4 bases for J; bases not matched to a gene: 4. Germline V gene lookup returns CDR1 SGHRS and CDR2 YFSETQ. The CDR3 nucleotides are TGCGCCAGCAGCTTGACGGGAGGGAGATACGAGCAGTACTTC. This translates into CASSLTGGRYEQYF.